This TCR beta chain was recovered during a study of control samples from healthy donors and cancer patients. The assay was immunoSEQ multiplex PCR, and TCRdb's table has in-frame clones only and misses some. Counted here are roughly 41,000 clones, roughly 94% occurring once; the ten biggest clones make up under 30%. The source material was blood. The TCR comes from a man aged 55-75 years in good health.

CDR3 amino acids: CASSQTPGNPNEQFF. The CDR3 coding sequence is TGTGCCAGCAGCCAAACGCCAGGGAATCCCAATGAGCAGTTCTTC. The V gene is TRBV7-3, the J gene TRBJ2-1; D is perhaps TRBD1 (5 bases). Germline V gene data show CDR1 as SGHTA and CDR2 as FQGTGA. V shed 5 bases and J shed 6 bases, with 17 bases lying between them. CDR3 size: 15 residues.